These 24 T cell receptor beta chains share one sample of origin, sequenced in a study of T cell repertoires in cytomegalovirus infection. TCRdb reprocessed the reads via MiXCR and lists one record per CDR3 protein. The repertoire holds some 450,000 distinct CDR3 sequences, with roughly a third as singletons. Sequenced material: PBMCs. The receptors derive from a human donor in good health (CMV status not recorded). Some clones in this sample may be carry-over from other donors' samples.

This clonotype has at least ten counts. The chain couples TRBV11-2 to TRBJ2-1; unclear D gene. The CDR3 covers 15 residues. V was trimmed by 1 base and J by 0 bases, leaving 7 bases between them. Germline CDR1 is SGHAT and CDR2 is FQNNGV. The CDR3 reads CASSLVELSYNEQFF. For the CDR3, the DNA is TGTGCCAGCAGCTTAGTTGAGCTCTCCTACAATGAGCAGTTCTTC.

With regard to this clonotype: A single base separates this from a much larger clone, so it may be a read error. This chain connects TRBV11-2 to TRBJ1-4, with D hard to call. V lost 1 base and J lost 12, with 6 bases in between. The germline gives CDR1 SGHAT, CDR2 FQNNGV. This CDR3 region has 11 residues. CDR3 DNA: TGTGCCAGCAGCTTAGCCGAACAACTGTTTTTT. It yields the protein CASSLAEQLFF.

The CDR3 DNA is TGTGCCAGCAGTTCGGGGACGACGGGTAACTATGGCTACACCTTC. It is translated as CASSSGTTGNYGYTF. This chain connects TRBV12-3 or TRBV12-4 to TRBJ1-2, with TRBD1 as a possible D gene (5 bases). This CDR3 is 15 amino acids long. The V end lost 4 bases, the J end lost 1 base, and 13 bases lay between the germline ends.

V and J are TRBV27 and TRBJ2-3; 12 bases align to TRBD2. There are 15 residues in the CDR3. Germline values: CDR1 MNHEY, CDR2 SMNVEV (reference sequence). The V and J ends lost 6 bases and 5 bases, in that order; junction bases with no gene match: 6. This CDR3 reads CASSSPSGGEDTQYF. For the CDR3, the DNA is TGTGCCAGCAGCTCCCCTAGCGGGGGGGAAGATACGCAGTATTTT.

This clonotype was seen a few times. The rearrangement joins TRBV6-1 to TRBJ1-6, with D possibly being TRBD1 (5 bases). V was trimmed by 2 bases and J by 9 bases, leaving 20 bases between them. CDR1 is MNHNS and CDR2 is SASEGT in the germline V gene. This CDR3 has 17 amino acids. The CDR3 region has the DNA TGTGCCAGCAGTGAAAGGGTACTCGCAACCGGGGGTTCACCCCTCCACTTT. Amino acids: CASSERVLATGGSPLHF.

The chain has TRBV7-6 and TRBJ1-3; D gene unclear. Trimming took 1 base from V and 0 from J, leaving 10 bases between them. The CDR3 length is 16 residues. CDR1 and CDR2 (germline): SGHVS, FNYEAQ. The CDR3 sequence: CASSLENRDSGNTIYF. The CDR3 DNA sequence: TGTGCCAGCAGCTTAGAGAATCGAGACTCTGGAAACACCATATATTTT.

About this clonotype: The germline gene is not matched at one end of the junction; a read error may be the cause. The J gene is TRBJ2-2, the V gene TRBV2; D tentatively fits TRBD1 or TRBD2 (5 bases each). This CDR3 spans 14 amino acids. The germline V gene has CDR1 SNHLY and CDR2 FYNNEI. CDR3 loop: CASSMGVNTGELFF. CDR3 nucleotides: TGTGCTAGCAGCATGGGGGTGAACACCGGGGAGCTGTTTTTT.

This clonotype was seen only a few times. V and J are TRBV5-1 and TRBJ1-1; 7 bases map to TRBD1. The CDR3 runs 14 residues. CDR1 SGHRS and CDR2 YFSETQ come from the germline V gene. V shed 0 bases, J shed 7 bases, and the junction held 6 bases outside the gene matches. The CDR3: CASSLDSGQNEAFF. The CDR3 nucleotides read TGCGCCAGCAGCTTGGACTCGGGACAGAATGAAGCTTTCTTT. Together with reference TRBV5-1 and TRBJ1-1, the CDR3 gives the full variable domain: KAGVTQTPRYLIKTRGQQVTLSCSPISGHRSVSWYQQTPGQGLQFLFEYFSETQRNKGNFPGRFSGRQFSNSRSEMNVSTLELGDSALYLCASSLDSGQNEAFFGQGTRLTVV.

Comments on this clonotype: This may stem from a read error, because a much larger clone lies one nucleotide away. V is TRBV7-8 and J is TRBJ1-1; D remains unclear. There are 13 residues in the CDR3. Germline V CDR1 and CDR2: SGHVS, FQNEAQ. The CDR3 sequence is CARSLGGKSEAFF. Here the CDR3 DNA reads TGTGCCAGAAGCTTAGGAGGAAAATCTGAAGCTTTCTTT.

The chain has TRBV6-5 and TRBJ2-1; TRBD1 agrees at 9 bases. This CDR3 contains 14 residues. Germline CDR1 MNHEY, CDR2 SVGAGI. Here the CDR3 DNA reads TGTACCACGAAGCCGGGACAGGGATCCAATGAGCAGTTCTTC. Translation gives CTTKPGQGSNEQFF.

This clonotype was picked up a small number of times. This rearrangement joins TRBV7-6 to TRBJ1-1, with D possibly being TRBD1 (5 bases). Germline V gene lookup returns CDR1 SGHVS and CDR2 FNYEAQ. This CDR3 has 17 residues. The V end lost 5 bases, the J end lost 0 bases, and 19 bases lay between the germline ends. CDR3 nucleotide sequence: TGTGCCAGCAGCAATACTCTGGGCGGGGGAATGAACACTGAAGCTTTCTTT. Protein sequence: CASSNTLGGGMNTEAFF. Variable domain in full (rest from reference TRBV7-6 and TRBJ1-1): GAGVSQSPRYKVTKRGQDVALRCDPISGHVSLYWYRQALGQGPEFLTYFNYEAQQDKSGLPNDRFSAERPEGSISTLTIQRTEQRDSAMYRCASSNTLGGGMNTEAFFGQGTRLTVV.

The chain couples TRBV12-3 or TRBV12-4 to TRBJ1-4; possibly TRBD1 for D (6 bases). Trimming cost V 6 bases and J 5 bases, with 13 bases left between them. The CDR3 spans 14 residues. CDR3 protein: CASRTQGKNEKLFF. The CDR3 nucleotides are TGTGCCAGCAGAACTCAGGGGAAAAATGAAAAACTGTTTTTT.

This clonotype was counted many times. The rearrangement joins TRBV7-3 to TRBJ2-7, with D possibly matching TRBD1 (6 bases). V dropped 2 bases and J dropped 5 bases, with 16 bases sitting between them. The V gene's germline CDR1 is SGHTA and CDR2 FQGTGA. This CDR3 is 15 amino acids long. CDR3 protein: CASSLFGTLINEQYF. DNA for the CDR3: TGTGCCAGCAGCTTATTCGGGACATTGATAAACGAGCAGTACTTC.

The chain uses TRBV29-1 and TRBJ1-1; 8 bases align to TRBD1. CDR1 is SQVTM and CDR2 is ANQGSEA in the germline V gene. This CDR3 is 12 amino acids long. J gave up 6 bases and V 2 bases, and 2 bases lay outside the gene matches. CDR3 sequence: CSVERTGPEAFF. For the CDR3, the DNA is TGCAGCGTTGAAAGGACAGGGCCTGAAGCTTTCTTT.

This chain joins TRBV5-1 and TRBJ2-7; the match to TRBD2 covers 9 bases. This CDR3 comprises 14 residues. CDR1 is SGHRS, CDR2 YFSETQ, per germline. Trimming removed 2 bases from V and 6 bases from J; junction bases left unmatched: 6. CDR3 in DNA: TGCGCCAGCAGCTTTCGAGCGGGGGGAGGCGAGCAGTACTTC. Translated: CASSFRAGGGEQYF.

This clonotype was seen only a few times. The junction shows a germline mismatch at one end, possibly a read error. V usage is TRBV7-2 and J usage is TRBJ1-2, with 9 bases matching TRBD1. Germline V lookup: CDR1 SGHTA, CDR2 FQGNSA. The CDR3 runs 13 residues. In DNA form, the CDR3 reads TGTGACAGCAGCGAAGGACAGGGGTTTGGCTACACCTTC. Translating gives CDSSEGQGFGYTF.

There are a few counts of this clonotype. The chain employs TRBV7-9 and TRBJ1-5; D is perhaps TRBD1 (5 bases). This CDR3 is built from 14 residues. Germline CDR1 is SEHNR and CDR2 is FQNEAQ (reference sequence). V lost 5 bases, J lost 2 bases, and 10 bases lay in between. As DNA, the CDR3 is TGTGCCAGCAGCCAAGACAGCGGCAATCAGCCCCAGCATTTT. It is translated as CASSQDSGNQPQHF.

This clonotype was found a few times. The chain joins TRBV7-9 to TRBJ2-2; TRBD2 is a possible D gene (6 bases). Germline-derived CDR1 and CDR2 are SEHNR and FQNEAQ (reference sequence). This CDR3 comprises 15 residues. Trimming pared 5 bases from V and 5 bases from J, leaving 15 bases between. The CDR3 spells CASSVGEVRTGELFF. CDR3 DNA sequence: TGTGCCAGCAGCGTAGGGGAGGTGCGGACCGGGGAGCTGTTTTTT.

This clonotype was found a few times. The genes are TRBV20-1 and TRBJ2-1, with TRBD2 matching 9 bases. CDR1 is DFQATT and CDR2 is SNEGSKA in the germline V gene (reference sequence). The CDR3 loop spans 15 amino acids. The V segment lost 2 bases and the J segment 6 bases; nucleotides outside the gene matches: 8. CDR3 protein: CSARSGGRGGNEQFF. For the CDR3, the DNA is TGCAGTGCTAGAAGCGGGGGGCGGGGGGGCAATGAGCAGTTCTTC.

This clonotype was seen repeatedly, ten times or more. CDR3 bases: TGTGCCAGCTCACCACGGCGGGACAGGGGGGGAAGTGAGCAGTTCTTC. Translating gives CASSPRRDRGGSEQFF. This chain joins TRBV18 and TRBJ2-1; 11 bases are shared with TRBD1. Germline CDR1 KGHSH, CDR2 LQKENI. The CDR3 extends over 16 amino acids. V lost 1 base and J lost 9; bases outside the gene matches: 8. The whole variable domain, remainder taken from reference TRBV18 and TRBJ2-1, is NAGVMQNPRHLVRRRGQEARLRCSPMKGHSHVYWYRQLPEEGLKFMVYLQKENIIDESGMPKERFSAEFPKEGPSILRIQQVVRGDSAAYFCASSPRRDRGGSEQFFGPGTRLTVL.

The chain links TRBV10-3 to TRBJ1-1; maybe TRBD1 (6 bases). The germline V and J ends were trimmed by 10 bases and 9 bases, with 24 bases remaining between them. Germline V gene data show CDR1 as ENHRY and CDR2 as SYGVKD. This CDR3 has 14 residues. CDR3 region: CATALRGVEGKAFF. In DNA form, the CDR3 reads TGTGCCACCGCCCTGAGGGGGGTGGAGGGGAAAGCTTTCTTT.

This clonotype appeared many times. The chain employs TRBV7-3 and TRBJ1-2; D ambiguous. Trimming stripped 1 base from V and 1 base from J, with 7 bases between. The germline V gene has CDR1 SGHTA and CDR2 FQGTGA. The CDR3 runs 14 residues. In DNA, the CDR3 is TGTGCCAGCAGCTTAATCGGCTATAACTATGGCTACACCTTC. This encodes CASSLIGYNYGYTF.

This chain joins TRBV28 and TRBJ1-1, with D perhaps TRBD1 (6 bases). Trimming shortened V by 6 bases and J by 5 bases, and 16 bases separated the two germline ends. CDR3 size: 14 residues. Germline loops: CDR1 MDHEN, CDR2 SYDVKM. This chain's CDR3 is CASSNPGGVTEAFF. Written as DNA, the CDR3 is TGTGCCAGCAGCAACCCGGGGGGCGTAACTGAAGCTTTCTTT. Variable domain in full (rest from reference TRBV28 and TRBJ1-1): DVKVTQSSRYLVKRTGEKVFLECVQDMDHENMFWYRQDPGLGLRLIYFSYDVKMKEKGDIPEGYSVSREKKERFSLILESASTNQTSMYLCASSNPGGVTEAFFGQGTRLTVV.

The chain uses TRBV12-3 or TRBV12-4 and TRBJ1-4; D call uncertain. The length of the CDR3 is 13 residues. Trimming pared 6 bases from V and 6 bases from J, leaving 11 bases between. The CDR3 DNA reads as TGTGCCAGCAGACCGACGGGGTATGAAAAACTGTTTTTT. It specifies CASRPTGYEKLFF.